This T cell receptor (beta chain) was retrieved from a study of blood T cells in healthy people across ages. Whole-study results and caveats: Naive T cell percentage by flow cytometry tracked strongly with beta diversity.

This clonotype was seen a single time. Its antigen remains unidentified. A sample-barcoded 5' primer and a J-beta primer mix were used in a second PCR of about 6 to 11 cycles. MiXCR, applied by TCRdb to the 5' RACE reads, yields one record per CDR3 protein. The sample includes about 1.6 million distinct CDR3 sequences, approximately 32% seen only once; the top ten take about 11%. Per the germline V gene, CDR1 is SGHRS and CDR2 is YFSETQ. This CDR3 has 15 residues. The origin of this receptor is a woman younger than 45 in good health. The material sequenced was blood. The chain has TRBV5-1 and TRBJ2-4; D is possibly TRBD2 (5 bases). The end of the DNA fits TRBJ2-7 better, so the J call may be wrong. The CDR3 coding sequence is TGCGCCAGCAGCTTTTTTGCGGAGGCAAGGTACGAGCAGTACTTC. Protein product: CASSFFAEARYEQYF.